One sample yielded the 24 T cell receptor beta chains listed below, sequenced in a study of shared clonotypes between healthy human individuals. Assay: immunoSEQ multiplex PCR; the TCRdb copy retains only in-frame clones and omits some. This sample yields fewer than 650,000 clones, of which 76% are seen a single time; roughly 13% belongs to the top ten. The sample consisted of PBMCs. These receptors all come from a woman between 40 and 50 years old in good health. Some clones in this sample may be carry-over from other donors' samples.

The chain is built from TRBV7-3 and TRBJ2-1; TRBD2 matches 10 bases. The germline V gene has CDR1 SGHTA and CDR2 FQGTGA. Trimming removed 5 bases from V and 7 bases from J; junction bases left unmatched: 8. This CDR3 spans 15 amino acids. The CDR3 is CASSLLAGSGNEQFF. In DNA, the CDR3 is TGTGCCAGCAGCCTACTAGCGGGATCGGGGAATGAGCAGTTCTTC.

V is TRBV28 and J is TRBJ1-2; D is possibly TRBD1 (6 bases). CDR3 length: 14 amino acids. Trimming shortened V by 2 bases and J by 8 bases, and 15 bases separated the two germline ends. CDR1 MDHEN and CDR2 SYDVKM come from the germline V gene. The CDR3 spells CASSLSGGLIGYTF. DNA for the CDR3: TGTGCCAGCAGTTTAAGCGGGGGGCTTATCGGCTACACCTTC.

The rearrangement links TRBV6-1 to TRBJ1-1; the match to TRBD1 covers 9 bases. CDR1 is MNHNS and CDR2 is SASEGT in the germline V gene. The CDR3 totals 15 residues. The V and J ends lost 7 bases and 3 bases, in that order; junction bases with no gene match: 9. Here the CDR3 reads CASTLVRTGDTEAFF. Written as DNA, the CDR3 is TGTGCCAGCACCCTAGTCAGGACAGGGGACACTGAAGCTTTCTTT.

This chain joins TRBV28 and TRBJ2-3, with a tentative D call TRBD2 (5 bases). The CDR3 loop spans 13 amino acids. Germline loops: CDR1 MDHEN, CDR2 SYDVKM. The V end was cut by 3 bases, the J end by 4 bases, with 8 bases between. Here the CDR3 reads CASSFAGADTQYF. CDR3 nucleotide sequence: TGTGCCAGCAGTTTCGCGGGCGCAGATACGCAGTATTTT.

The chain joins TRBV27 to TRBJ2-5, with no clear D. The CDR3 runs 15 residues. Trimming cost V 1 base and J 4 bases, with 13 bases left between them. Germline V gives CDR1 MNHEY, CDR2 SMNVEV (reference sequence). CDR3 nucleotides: TGTGCCAGCAGTTTATTTTCGGCCGGTAGAGAGACCCAGTACTTC. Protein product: CASSLFSAGRETQYF.

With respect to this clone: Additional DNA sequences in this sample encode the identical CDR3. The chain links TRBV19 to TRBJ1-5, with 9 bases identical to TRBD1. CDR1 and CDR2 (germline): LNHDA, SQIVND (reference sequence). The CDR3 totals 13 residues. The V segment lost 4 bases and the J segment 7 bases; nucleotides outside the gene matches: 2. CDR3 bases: TGTGCCAGTAGTAGGGACAGGGACCAGCCCCAGCATTTT. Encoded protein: CASSRDRDQPQHF. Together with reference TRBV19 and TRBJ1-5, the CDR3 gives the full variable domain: DGGITQSPKYLFRKEGQNVTLSCEQNLNHDAMYWYRQDPGQGLRLIYYSQIVNDFQKGDIAEGYSVSREKKESFPLTVTSAQKNPTAFYLCASSRDRDQPQHFGDGTRLSIL.

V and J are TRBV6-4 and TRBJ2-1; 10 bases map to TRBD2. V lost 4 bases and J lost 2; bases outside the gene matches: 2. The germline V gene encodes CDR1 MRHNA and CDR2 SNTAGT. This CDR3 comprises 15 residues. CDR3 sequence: CASSAAGGAYNEQFF. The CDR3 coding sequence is TGTGCCAGCAGTGCAGCGGGAGGGGCCTACAATGAGCAGTTCTTC.

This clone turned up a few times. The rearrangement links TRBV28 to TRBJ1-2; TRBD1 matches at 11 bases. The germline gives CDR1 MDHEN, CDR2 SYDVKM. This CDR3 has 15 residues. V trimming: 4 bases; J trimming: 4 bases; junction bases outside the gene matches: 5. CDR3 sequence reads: CASSWTGGEGYGYTF. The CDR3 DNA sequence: TGTGCCAGCAGTTGGACAGGGGGCGAGGGCTATGGCTACACCTTC.

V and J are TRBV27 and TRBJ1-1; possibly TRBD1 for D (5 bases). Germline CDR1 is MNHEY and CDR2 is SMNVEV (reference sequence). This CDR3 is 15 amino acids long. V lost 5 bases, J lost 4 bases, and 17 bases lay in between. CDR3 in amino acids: CASSLGQGLGTEAFF. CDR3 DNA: TGTGCCAGCAGTCTCGGGCAGGGTTTGGGCACTGAAGCTTTCTTT.

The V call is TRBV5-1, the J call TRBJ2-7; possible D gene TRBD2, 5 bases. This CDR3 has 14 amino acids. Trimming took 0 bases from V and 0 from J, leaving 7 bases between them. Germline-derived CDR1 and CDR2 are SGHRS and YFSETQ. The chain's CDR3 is CASSLGGYSYEQYF. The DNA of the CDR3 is TGCGCCAGCAGCTTGGGCGGGTACTCCTACGAGCAGTACTTC.

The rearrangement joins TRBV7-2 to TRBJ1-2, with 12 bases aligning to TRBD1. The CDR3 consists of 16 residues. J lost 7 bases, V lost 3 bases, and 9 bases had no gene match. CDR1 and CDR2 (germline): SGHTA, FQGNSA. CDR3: CASSFPPGQGASGYTF. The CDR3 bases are TGTGCCAGCAGCTTTCCCCCGGGACAGGGGGCCAGTGGCTACACCTTC.

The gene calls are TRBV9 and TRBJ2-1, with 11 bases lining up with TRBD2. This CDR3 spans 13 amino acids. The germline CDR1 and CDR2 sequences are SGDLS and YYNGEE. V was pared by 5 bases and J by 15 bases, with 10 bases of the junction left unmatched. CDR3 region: CASSGTSGGAPFF. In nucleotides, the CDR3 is TGTGCCAGCAGTGGGACTAGCGGAGGAGCCCCGTTCTTC. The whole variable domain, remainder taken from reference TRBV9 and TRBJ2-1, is DSGVTQTPKHLITATGQRVTLRCSPRSGDLSVYWYQQSLDQGLQFLIQYYNGEERAKGNILERFSAQQFPDLHSELNLSSLELGDSALYFCASSGTSGGAPFFGPGTRLTVL.

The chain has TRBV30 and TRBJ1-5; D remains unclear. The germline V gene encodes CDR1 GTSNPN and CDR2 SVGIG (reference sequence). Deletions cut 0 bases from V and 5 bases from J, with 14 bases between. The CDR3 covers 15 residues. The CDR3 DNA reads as TGTGCCTGGAGTGTGGGGTCAGCAGGCGATCAGCCCCAGCATTTT. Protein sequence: CAWSVGSAGDQPQHF.

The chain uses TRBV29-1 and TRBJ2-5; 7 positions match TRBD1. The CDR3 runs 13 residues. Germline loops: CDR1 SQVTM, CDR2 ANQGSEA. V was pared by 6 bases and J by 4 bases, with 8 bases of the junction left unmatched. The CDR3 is CSVPTGVSETQYF. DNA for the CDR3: TGCAGCGTGCCAACAGGGGTTTCAGAGACCCAGTACTTC.

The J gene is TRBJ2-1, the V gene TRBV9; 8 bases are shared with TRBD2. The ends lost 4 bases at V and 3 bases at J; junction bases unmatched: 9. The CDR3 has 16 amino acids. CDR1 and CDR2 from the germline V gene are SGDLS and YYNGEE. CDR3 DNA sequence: TGTGCCAGCAGCTTACTAGCGGCGTTTGTCTACAATGAGCAGTTCTTC. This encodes CASSLLAAFVYNEQFF.

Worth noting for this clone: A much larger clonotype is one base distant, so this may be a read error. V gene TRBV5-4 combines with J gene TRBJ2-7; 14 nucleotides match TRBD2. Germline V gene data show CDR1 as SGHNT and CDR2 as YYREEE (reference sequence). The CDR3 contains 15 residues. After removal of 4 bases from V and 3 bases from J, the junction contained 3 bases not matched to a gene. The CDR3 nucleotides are TGTGCCAGCAGCGGGGGACTAGCGGGAGTCTACGAGCAGTACTTC. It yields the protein CASSGGLAGVYEQYF.

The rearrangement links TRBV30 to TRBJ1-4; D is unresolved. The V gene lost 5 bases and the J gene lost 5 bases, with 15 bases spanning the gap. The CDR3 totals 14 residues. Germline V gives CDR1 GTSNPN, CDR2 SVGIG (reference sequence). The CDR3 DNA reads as TGTGCCTGGTCCCTGACGGGTCCGAATGAAAAACTGTTTTTT. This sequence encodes CAWSLTGPNEKLFF.

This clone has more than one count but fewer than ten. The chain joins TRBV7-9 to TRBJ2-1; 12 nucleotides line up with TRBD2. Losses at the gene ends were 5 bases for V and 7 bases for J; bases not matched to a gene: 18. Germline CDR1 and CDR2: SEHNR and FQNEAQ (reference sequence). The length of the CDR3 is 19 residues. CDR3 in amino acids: CASSPAGQSPGTSGNEQFF. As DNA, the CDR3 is TGTGCCAGCAGCCCAGCCGGACAGTCCCCCGGGACTAGCGGGAATGAGCAGTTCTTC. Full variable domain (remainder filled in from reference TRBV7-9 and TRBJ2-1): DTGVSQNPRHKITKRGQNVTFRCDPISEHNRLYWYRQTLGQGPEFLTYFQNEAQLEKSRLLSDRFSAERPKGSFSTLEIQRTEQGDSAMYLCASSPAGQSPGTSGNEQFFGPGTRLTVL.

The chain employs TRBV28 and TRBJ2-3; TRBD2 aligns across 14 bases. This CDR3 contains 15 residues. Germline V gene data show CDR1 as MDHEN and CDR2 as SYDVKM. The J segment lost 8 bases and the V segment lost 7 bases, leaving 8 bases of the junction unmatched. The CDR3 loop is CASTLAGLAGVTQYF. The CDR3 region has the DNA TGTGCCAGCACCTTAGCGGGACTAGCGGGAGTTACGCAGTATTTT.

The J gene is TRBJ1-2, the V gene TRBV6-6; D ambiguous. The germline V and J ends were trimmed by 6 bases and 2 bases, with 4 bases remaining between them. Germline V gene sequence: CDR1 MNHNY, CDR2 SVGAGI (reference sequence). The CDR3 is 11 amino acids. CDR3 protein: CASRFNYGYTF. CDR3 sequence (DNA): TGTGCCAGCAGGTTCAACTATGGCTACACCTTC.

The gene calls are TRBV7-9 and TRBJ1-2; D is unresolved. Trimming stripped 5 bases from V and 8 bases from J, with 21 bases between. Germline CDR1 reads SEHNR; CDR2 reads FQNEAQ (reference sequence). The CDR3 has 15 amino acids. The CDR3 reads CASSHSDGPLRGYTF. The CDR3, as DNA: TGTGCCAGCAGCCACTCAGACGGTCCTTTACGGGGCTACACCTTC. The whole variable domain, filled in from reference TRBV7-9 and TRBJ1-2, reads DTGVSQNPRHKITKRGQNVTFRCDPISEHNRLYWYRQTLGQGPEFLTYFQNEAQLEKSRLLSDRFSAERPKGSFSTLEIQRTEQGDSAMYLCASSHSDGPLRGYTFGSGTRLTVV.

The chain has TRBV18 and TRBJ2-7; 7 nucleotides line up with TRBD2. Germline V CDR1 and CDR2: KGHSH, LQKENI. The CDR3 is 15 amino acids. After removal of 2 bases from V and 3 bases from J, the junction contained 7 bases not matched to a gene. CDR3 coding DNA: TGTGCCAGCTCACCAGGACTAGGTGGGGTCTACGAGCAGTACTTC. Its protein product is CASSPGLGGVYEQYF. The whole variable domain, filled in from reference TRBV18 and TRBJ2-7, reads NAGVMQNPRHLVRRRGQEARLRCSPMKGHSHVYWYRQLPEEGLKFMVYLQKENIIDESGMPKERFSAEFPKEGPSILRIQQVVRGDSAAYFCASSPGLGGVYEQYFGPGTRLTVT.

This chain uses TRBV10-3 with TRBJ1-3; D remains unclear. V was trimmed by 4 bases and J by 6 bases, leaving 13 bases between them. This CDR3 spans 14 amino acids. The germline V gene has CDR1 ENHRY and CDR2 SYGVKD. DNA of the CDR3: TGTGCCATCAGTGCTCGGCAGGACGAAAACACCATATATTTT. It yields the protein CAISARQDENTIYF.

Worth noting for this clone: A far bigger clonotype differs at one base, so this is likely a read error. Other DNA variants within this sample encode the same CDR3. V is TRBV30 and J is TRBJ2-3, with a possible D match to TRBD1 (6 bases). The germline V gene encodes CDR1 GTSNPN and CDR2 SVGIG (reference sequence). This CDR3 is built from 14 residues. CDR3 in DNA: TGTGCCTGGATGAGGGGGAGAAGCACAGATACGCGGTATTTT. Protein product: CAWMRGRSTDTRYF.